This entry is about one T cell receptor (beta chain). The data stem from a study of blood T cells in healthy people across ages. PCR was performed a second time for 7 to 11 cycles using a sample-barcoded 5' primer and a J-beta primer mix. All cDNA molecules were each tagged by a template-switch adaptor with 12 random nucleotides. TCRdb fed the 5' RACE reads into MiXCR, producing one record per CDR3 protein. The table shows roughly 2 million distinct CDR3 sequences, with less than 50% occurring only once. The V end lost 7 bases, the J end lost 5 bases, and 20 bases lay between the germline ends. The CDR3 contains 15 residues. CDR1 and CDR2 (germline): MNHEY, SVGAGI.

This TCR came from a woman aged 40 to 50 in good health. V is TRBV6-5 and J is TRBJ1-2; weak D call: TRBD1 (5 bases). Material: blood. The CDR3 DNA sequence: TGTGCCAGCATGAATACAGGCGCCGGGCTGTATGGCTACACCTTC. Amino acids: CASMNTGAGLYGYTF.